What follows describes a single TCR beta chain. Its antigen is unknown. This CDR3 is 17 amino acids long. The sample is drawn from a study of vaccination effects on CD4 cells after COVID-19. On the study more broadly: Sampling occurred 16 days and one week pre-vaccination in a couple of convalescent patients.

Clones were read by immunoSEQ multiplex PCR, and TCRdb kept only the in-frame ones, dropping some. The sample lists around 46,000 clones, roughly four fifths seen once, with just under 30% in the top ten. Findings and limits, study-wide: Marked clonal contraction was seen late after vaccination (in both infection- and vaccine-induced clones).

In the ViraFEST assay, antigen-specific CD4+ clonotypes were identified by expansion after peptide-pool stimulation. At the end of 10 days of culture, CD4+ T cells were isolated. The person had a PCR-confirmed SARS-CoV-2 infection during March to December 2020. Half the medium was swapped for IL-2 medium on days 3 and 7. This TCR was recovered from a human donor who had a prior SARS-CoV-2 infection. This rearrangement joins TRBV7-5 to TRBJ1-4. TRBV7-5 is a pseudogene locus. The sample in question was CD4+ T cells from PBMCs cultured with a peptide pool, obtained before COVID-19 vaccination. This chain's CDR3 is CARGFQGSGDSREKLFF. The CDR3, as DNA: TGTGCCAGAGGTTTTCAGGGAAGCGGGGATTCGCGAGAAAAACTGTTTTTT.